These T cell receptor beta chains were read from a single sample in a study of shared clonotypes between healthy human individuals. Generated by immunoSEQ multiplex PCR, the TCRdb table keeps only in-frame clones and is missing some. The table has millions of clones, 85% to 95% seen once. The sequenced sample consisted of naive CD8+ T cells from PBMCs. Receptors originate from a man between 18 and 29 years old in good health. Some clones in this sample may be carry-over from other donors' samples. Both conserved end residues are part of each CDR3. The order of the fields is D gene, clone size, J gene, V gene, CDR3 protein, CDR3 DNA. D genes are given only for firm matches. A row's size may be missing; if present it is once, few, many or a size class.

TRBD1,.,TRBJ1-2,TRBV7-8,CASTEGTGNYYGYTF,TGTGCCAGCACCGAAGGGACAGGAAACTACTATGGCTACACCTTC
.,once,TRBJ2-5,TRBV7-8,CASIAGVNRETQYF,TGTGCCAGCATCGCAGGGGTCAACCGAGAGACCCAGTACTTC
.,.,TRBJ2-7,TRBV27,CASSTQTLDYEQYF,TGTGCCAGCAGCACACAGACGTTGGACTACGAGCAGTACTTC
.,once,TRBJ2-3,TRBV9,CASSVSLDPAPTDTQYF,TGTGCCAGCAGCGTATCCCTAGACCCGGCCCCCACAGATACGCAGTATTTT
TRBD2,.,TRBJ2-7,TRBV28,CASSLVLAGVRSYEQYF,TGTGCCAGCAGTTTAGTGCTAGCGGGAGTAAGGTCCTACGAGCAGTACTTC
.,.,TRBJ2-7,TRBV29-1,CSVGGSGYEQYF,TGCAGCGTTGGAGGGAGCGGCTACGAGCAGTACTTC
TRBD2,once,TRBJ2-6,TRBV7-9,CASSLSGGKYRRANVLTF,TGTGCCAGCAGCTTATCCGGGGGGAAGTACCGTCGGGCCAACGTCCTGACTTTC
.,.,TRBJ1-1,TRBV7-2,CASSLIEGPEAFF,TGTGCCAGCAGCTTAATAGAGGGGCCTGAAGCTTTCTTT
TRBD2,.,TRBJ2-7,TRBV19,CASSIAGGPYEQYF,TGTGCCAGTAGTATAGCGGGAGGACCCTACGAGCAGTACTTC
TRBD1,.,TRBJ1-1,TRBV27,CASSNRGTEAFF,TGTGCCAGCAGTAACAGGGGCACTGAAGCTTTCTTT
.,.,TRBJ2-2,TRBV10-1,CASGGIGSGNTGELFF,TGCGCCAGCGGGGGAATCGGGTCGGGGAACACCGGGGAGCTGTTTTTT
TRBD2,.,TRBJ2-7,TRBV13,CASSPRGGKDEQYF,TGTGCCAGCAGCCCCCGGGGGGGGAAAGACGAGCAGTACTTC
.,.,TRBJ2-7,TRBV2,CASSLTQPYEQYF,TGTGCCAGCAGTTTAACCCAGCCCTACGAGCAGTACTTC
.,.,TRBJ2-7,TRBV18,CASSLPGRGNYEQYF,TGTGCCAGCTCACTCCCCGGGCGCGGGAACTACGAGCAGTACTTC
.,once,TRBJ1-1,TRBV19,CASSPVPRNTEAFF,TGTGCCAGTAGTCCTGTCCCCCGGAACACTGAAGCTTTCTTT
TRBD1,.,TRBJ2-7,TRBV27,CASRKEGQDVFEQYF,TGTGCCAGCAGAAAAGAGGGACAGGATGTATTTGAGCAGTACTTC
TRBD1,.,TRBJ1-2,TRBV30,CAWIAFQGALDGYTF,TGTGCCTGGATTGCCTTTCAGGGGGCGCTTGATGGCTACACCTTC
TRBD1,.,TRBJ1-3,TRBV9,CASSVEDRAGNTIYF,TGTGCCAGCAGCGTAGAGGACAGGGCTGGAAACACCATATATTTT
.,few,TRBJ2-2,TRBV30,CAWSVFRDTGELFF,TGTGCCTGGAGTGTCTTCCGGGACACCGGGGAGCTGTTTTTT
.,once,TRBJ2-1,TRBV6-6,CASSFGGPEQFF,TGTGCCAGCAGCTTCGGAGGCCCGGAGCAGTTCTTC
.,.,TRBJ1-2,TRBV4-1,CASSQVEGRDYGYTF,TGCGCCAGCAGCCAAGTCGAAGGGCGAGACTATGGCTACACCTTC
.,.,TRBJ1-2,TRBV27,CASSLSGTGGYTF,TGTGCCAGCAGTTTAAGCGGAACGGGCGGCTACACCTTC
TRBD1,.,TRBJ2-7,TRBV6-1,CASSGRTGTVSCEQYF,TGTGCCAGCAGTGGACGGACCGGGACAGTTTCCTGCGAGCAGTACTTC
TRBD2,.,TRBJ2-7,TRBV2,CASSDPGLVVYEQYF,TGTGCCAGCAGTGATCCTGGACTAGTGGTTTACGAGCAGTACTTC
TRBD2,.,TRBJ2-1,TRBV7-3,CASSLTPYGLADYNEQFF,TGTGCCAGCAGCTTAACTCCCTACGGACTAGCGGACTACAATGAGCAGTTCTTC
.,.,TRBJ2-1,TRBV7-8,CASSQAGAGEQFF,TGTGCCAGCAGCCAAGCGGGTGCCGGTGAGCAGTTCTTC
.,once,TRBJ1-5,TRBV4-2,CASSQGSSQPQHF,TGTGCCAGCAGCCAAGGGAGTTCTCAGCCCCAGCATTTT
.,.,TRBJ1-5,TRBV4-1,CASSQEYFSSNQPQHF,TGCGCCAGCAGCCAAGAATACTTTAGTAGCAATCAGCCCCAGCATTTT
.,.,TRBJ1-2,TRBV13,CASSPWTEAVHGYTF,TGTGCCAGCAGCCCCTGGACAGAAGCAGTTCATGGCTACACCTTC
TRBD2,.,TRBJ2-3,TRBV27,CASSPGLAVDTQYF,TGTGCCAGCAGCCCGGGACTAGCGGTGGATACGCAGTATTTT
.,.,TRBJ2-7,TRBV15,CATSTRQGKYEQYF,TGTGCCACCAGCACCCGGCAGGGGAAATACGAGCAGTACTTC
TRBD1,.,TRBJ1-1,TRBV15,CATSGRTGGWGSTEAFF,TGTGCCACCAGCGGAAGGACAGGGGGCTGGGGGAGCACTGAAGCTTTCTTT
.,.,TRBJ1-5,TRBV27,CASGNLGNNQPQHF,TGTGCCAGCGGCAATTTGGGAAACAATCAGCCCCAGCATTTT
TRBD2,.,TRBJ2-3,TRBV27,CASSKGGSPTDTQYF,TGTGCCAGCAGTAAGGGCGGGAGCCCCACAGATACGCAGTATTTT
TRBD2,.,TRBJ2-7,TRBV27,CASSLVGGAYEQYF,TGTGCCAGCAGTTTGGTGGGAGGGGCCTACGAGCAGTACTTC
TRBD2,.,TRBJ2-7,TRBV18,CASSPARGSDEQYF,TGTGCCAGCTCCCCGGCGCGCGGGAGCGACGAGCAGTACTTC
.,.,TRBJ2-1,TRBV19,CASGMRDYNEQFF,TGTGCCAGTGGCATGAGAGACTACAATGAGCAGTTCTTC
.,.,TRBJ2-7,TRBV6-6,CASSYAGGNYEQYF,TGTGCCAGCAGTTACGCAGGTGGGAACTACGAGCAGTACTTC
.,.,TRBJ2-1,TRBV19,CASSIFGTYNEQFF,TGTGCCAGTAGTATTTTCGGGACCTACAATGAGCAGTTCTTC
.,.,TRBJ2-1,TRBV29-1,CSVDPQGPPTPREQFF,TGCAGCGTTGACCCCCAAGGGCCCCCAACTCCCCGTGAGCAGTTCTTC
.,.,TRBJ2-7,TRBV30,CAWSASGTYEQYF,TGTGCCTGGAGTGCTAGTGGAACCTACGAGCAGTACTTC
.,.,TRBJ2-1,TRBV29-1,CSVGHSGINEQFF,TGCAGCGTGGGCCACTCCGGTATCAATGAGCAGTTCTTC
.,.,TRBJ2-7,TRBV18,CASSRDRVSSYEQYF,TGTGCCAGCTCACGAGACCGGGTTAGCTCCTACGAGCAGTACTTC
.,.,TRBJ1-1,TRBV6-5,CASSYFALMNTEAFF,TGTGCCAGCAGTTACTTTGCACTCATGAACACTGAAGCTTTCTTT
.,.,TRBJ1-1,TRBV7-9,CASSLALYLNTEAFF,TGTGCCAGCAGCTTAGCATTGTACCTGAACACTGAAGCTTTCTTT
TRBD1,few,TRBJ2-7,TRBV5-1,CASSTTGGAGEQYF,TGCGCCAGCAGCACAACAGGGGGCGCGGGAGAGCAGTACTTC
.,.,TRBJ2-7,TRBV5-1,CASSLIGGLYEQYF,TGCGCCAGCAGCTTGATAGGGGGTCTCTACGAGCAGTACTTC
.,.,TRBJ1-2,TRBV7-9,CASSPVLDYGYTF,TGTGCCAGCAGCCCAGTCCTTGACTATGGCTACACCTTC
.,.,TRBJ1-2,TRBV25-1,CASSDLEVPANYGYTF,TGTGCCAGCAGTGACCTGGAGGTCCCAGCTAACTATGGCTACACCTTC
TRBD2,.,TRBJ2-7,TRBV10-2,CASVSNGRGSGNSYEQYF,TGCGCCAGCGTAAGTAACGGACGCGGTAGCGGGAACTCCTACGAGCAGTACTTC
.,once,TRBJ2-7,TRBV7-2,CASSLAGGAYEQYF,TGTGCCAGCAGCTTAGCGGGTGGGGCCTACGAGCAGTACTTC
.,.,TRBJ2-2,TRBV19,CASSPLVGLTGELFF,TGTGCCAGTAGCCCCCTCGTGGGGCTGACCGGGGAGCTGTTTTTT
TRBD2,.,TRBJ2-1,TRBV7-9,CASSLGDGRADEQFF,TGTGCCAGCAGCTTGGGGGACGGGAGGGCCGATGAGCAGTTCTTC
.,.,TRBJ2-7,TRBV9,CASSAGTRGTGSYEQYF,TGTGCCAGCAGCGCAGGGACGCGGGGGACAGGATCCTACGAGCAGTACTTC